These 31 T cell receptor beta chains came from one sample sequenced in a study of identical twins. TCRdb used MiXCR to reprocess the 5' RACE reads, holding one entry per CDR3 protein. The repertoire has some 730,000 distinct CDR3 sequences, roughly 20% of them found once; the top ten carry approximately 14%. These sequences were also reported in another study, on T cells expressing NK-cell markers.

The specimen sequenced was PBMCs. The receptors originated from a young woman in good health.

This clonotype has just a few counts. The rearrangement joins TRBV6-4 to TRBJ2-7; D uncertain. V lost 5 bases to trimming and J lost 0 bases, with 8 bases between them. Germline V gene sequence: CDR1 MRHNA, CDR2 SNTAGT. The CDR3 has 13 residues. Here the CDR3 reads CASSNWSSYEQYF. CDR3 in DNA: TGTGCCAGCAGTAACTGGAGCTCCTACGAGCAGTACTTC.

The V call is TRBV9, the J call TRBJ2-7; 7 nucleotides align to TRBD2. The V gene's germline CDR1 is SGDLS and CDR2 YYNGEE. The CDR3 runs to 13 residues. J gave up 1 base and V 7 bases, and 5 bases lay outside the gene matches. Written as DNA, the CDR3 is TGTGCCAGCGGGAGGGCCGCTTCCTACGAGCAGTACTTC. Its translation is CASGRAASYEQYF.

This clonotype has only a few counts. V usage is TRBV6-5 and J usage is TRBJ1-6; no definite D call. Trimming cost V 0 bases and J 9 bases, with 6 bases left between them. The CDR3 is 13 amino acids. CDR1 is MNHEY and CDR2 is SVGAGI in the germline V gene. CDR3: CASSYSMGSPLHF. The CDR3 bases are TGTGCCAGCAGTTACTCGATGGGTTCACCCCTCCACTTT.

This sequence joins TRBV5-1 and TRBJ1-1, with TRBD1 as a possible D gene (6 bases). Trimming left V 0 bases short and J 11 bases short, with 11 bases between. Looked up from germline, CDR1 is SGHRS and CDR2 is YFSETQ. The CDR3 sequence is 12 residues long. CDR3: CASSLDGQSAFF. The CDR3 DNA reads TGCGCCAGCAGCTTGGACGGACAGAGCGCTTTCTTT.

About this clonotype itself: A much larger clone is a single base away; this may be a read error. V and J are TRBV14 and TRBJ2-1; TRBD2 aligns across 11 bases. The CDR3 has 15 residues. Losses at the gene ends were 4 bases for V and 5 bases for J; bases not matched to a gene: 4. Germline V lookup: CDR1 SGHDN, CDR2 FVKESK. The CDR3 reads CASSPQLAGDNEQFF. In DNA, the CDR3 is TGTGCCAGCAGCCCCCAACTAGCGGGAGACAATGAGCAGTTCTTC.

This clonotype was counted between two and nine times. The V call is TRBV6-4, the J call TRBJ2-6, with D perhaps TRBD2 (5 bases). The V gene's germline CDR1 is MRHNA and CDR2 SNTAGT. Trimming took 5 bases from V and 12 from J, leaving 20 bases between them. This CDR3 region has 15 residues. DNA of the CDR3: TGTGCCAGCAGTCCCGGGTGGACTCGATCCGCCGTCCTGACTTTC. The encoded protein is CASSPGWTRSAVLTF.

This clonotype came up a few times. The J gene is TRBJ1-6, the V gene TRBV27; weak D call: TRBD1 (5 bases). Per germline, CDR1 MNHEY and CDR2 SMNVEV (reference sequence). Deletions cut 0 bases from V and 3 bases from J, with 9 bases between. There are 16 residues in the CDR3. In DNA form, the CDR3 reads TGTGCCAGCAGTTTATCAGGGGCCGACTATAATTCACCCCTCCACTTT. This sequence encodes CASSLSGADYNSPLHF.

V is TRBV5-1 and J is TRBJ2-7, with TRBD1 identical over 8 bases. V lost 4 bases and J lost 2; bases outside the gene matches: 5. The CDR3 loop spans 14 amino acids. Germline CDR1 reads SGHRS; CDR2 reads YFSETQ. This chain's CDR3 is CASSRDRGTYEQYF. The CDR3 nucleotides are TGCGCCAGCAGCCGTGACAGGGGAACCTACGAGCAGTACTTC.

The chain joins TRBV27 to TRBJ2-2, with 9 bases matching TRBD2. Germline V lookup: CDR1 MNHEY, CDR2 SMNVEV (reference sequence). J was trimmed by 7 bases and V by 2 bases; bases with no gene match: 8. The CDR3 sequence is 16 residues long. The CDR3 here is CASSLGLAGIGGELFF. As DNA, the CDR3 is TGTGCCAGCAGTTTAGGGCTAGCGGGAATCGGCGGGGAGCTGTTTTTT.

A few counts support this clonotype. The rearrangement links TRBV29-1 to TRBJ2-3; maybe TRBD2 (6 bases). CDR3 length: 13 amino acids. Germline V CDR1 and CDR2: SQVTM, ANQGSEA. The V and J ends lost 2 bases and 5 bases respectively, with 11 bases between them. Here the CDR3 DNA reads TGCAGCGTTGAACGGGGGTTAGGAGATACGCAGTATTTT. Encoded protein: CSVERGLGDTQYF.

This clonotype has a single count. The V call is TRBV11-3, the J call TRBJ2-2; possibly TRBD2 for D (6 bases). The CDR3 has 16 residues. Germline CDR1 reads SGHNT; CDR2 reads YENEEA. The V end lost 3 bases, the J end lost 0 bases, and 11 bases lay between the germline ends. Here the CDR3 DNA reads TGTGCCAGCAGCTTCACCGCGGGGCCGAACACCGGGGAGCTGTTTTTT. It is translated as CASSFTAGPNTGELFF. The full variable domain, rest sourced from reference TRBV11-3 and TRBJ2-2, is EAGVVQSPRYKIIEKKQPVAFWCNPISGHNTLYWYLQNLGQGPELLIRYENEEAVDDSQLPKDRFSAERLKGVDSTLKIQPAELGDSAVYLCASSFTAGPNTGELFFGEGSRLTVL.

In its sample, this clonotype was seen many times. The chain employs TRBV15 and TRBJ2-1; unclear D gene. CDR1 and CDR2 from the germline V gene are LNHNV and YYDKDF (reference sequence). This CDR3 has 17 residues. V lost 2 bases to trimming and J lost 3 bases, with 17 bases between them. This chain's CDR3 is CATSRHSLAGGYNEQFF. DNA for the CDR3: TGTGCCACCAGCAGACATTCCTTAGCCGGCGGCTACAATGAGCAGTTCTTC.

This clonotype has just a few counts. The J gene is TRBJ1-1, the V gene TRBV6-1, with D perhaps matching TRBD1 (6 bases). Germline CDR1 MNHNS, CDR2 SASEGT. Trimming pared 7 bases from V and 5 bases from J, leaving 20 bases between. The CDR3 sequence is 15 residues long. In nucleotides, the CDR3 is TGTGCCAGCACCTTTGGGGGGCCGGCGGGGACTGAAGCTTTCTTT. It yields the protein CASTFGGPAGTEAFF.

Comments on this clonotype: Mismatch with germline at one junction end may stem from a read error. The gene calls are TRBV12-3 or TRBV12-4 and TRBJ2-1; D may be TRBD2 (6 bases). The CDR3 runs 14 residues. The CDR3 loop reads CASSVAEFRDEQFF. In DNA form, the CDR3 reads TGTGCCAGCAGTGTAGCGGAATTTAGGGATGAGCAGTTCTTC.

The J gene is TRBJ2-7, the V gene TRBV7-9; 7 nucleotides agree with TRBD1. The germline CDR1 and CDR2 sequences are SEHNR and FQNEAQ (reference sequence). CDR3 size: 16 residues. After removal of 4 bases from V and 3 bases from J, the junction contained 12 bases not matched to a gene. In DNA, the CDR3 is TGTGCCAGCAGCTCACCACACAGGGGTCGTCACTACGAGCAGTACTTC. This sequence encodes CASSSPHRGRHYEQYF.

The chain employs TRBV21-1 and TRBJ2-3; TRBD1 was called by the table and not checked on the DNA. TRBV21-1 constitutes a pseudogene. The CDR3 is 14 amino acids. The CDR3 nucleotides are TGTGCCAGCACGTCAGGGTGGTTACTAGATACGCAGTATTTT. Translating it yields CASTSGWLLDTQYF.

This clonotype was seen a few times. CDR3 sequence: CASFDTPLHF. CDR3 nucleotides: TGTGCCAGCTTCGACACACCCCTCCACTTT. The J gene is TRBJ1-6, the V gene TRBV6-1, with no clear D. CDR3 length equals 10 residues. V lost 8 bases and J lost 11, with 7 bases in between. The V gene's germline CDR1 is MNHNS and CDR2 SASEGT.

This chain links TRBV7-9 with TRBJ1-2; no definite D call. V was cut by 2 bases and J by 7 bases, with 8 bases left in between. This CDR3 contains 12 residues. CDR1 and CDR2 (germline): SEHNR, FQNEAQ (reference sequence). Here the CDR3 reads CASSLSNAGYTF. CDR3 in DNA: TGTGCCAGCAGCTTATCGAACGCTGGCTACACCTTC.

The rearrangement uses TRBV20-1 and TRBJ2-7, with 9 bases fitting TRBD1. The CDR3 is 14 amino acids. Per germline, CDR1 DFQATT and CDR2 SNEGSKA (reference sequence). Germline trimming cut 5 bases from V and 3 bases from J; bases unmatched to any gene: 8. Here the CDR3 DNA reads TGCAGTGCTTCCGGGACAGGGCTCCTCTACGAGCAGTACTTC. This translates into CSASGTGLLYEQYF.

This clonotype was counted between two and nine times. The chain carries TRBV5-1 and TRBJ2-7; TRBD2 matches 10 bases. With V trimmed by 5 bases and J by 0 bases, 8 bases remained unmatched. The CDR3 is 16 residues long. Germline V gene sequence: CDR1 SGHRS, CDR2 YFSETQ. CDR3 in amino acids: CASRPLAGTSSYEQYF. The CDR3 DNA follows: TGCGCCAGCAGACCACTAGCGGGGACTAGCTCCTACGAGCAGTACTTC.

This clonotype came up a few times. This rearrangement joins TRBV10-3 to TRBJ2-2; tentatively, D is TRBD1 (7 bases). CDR1 is ENHRY, CDR2 SYGVKD, per germline. Trimming took off 6 bases at V and 3 bases at J, with 17 bases between the two ends. This CDR3 has 16 residues. The CDR3: CAISTQGGMDTGELFF. The CDR3 coding sequence is TGTGCCATCAGCACCCAGGGGGGAATGGACACCGGGGAGCTGTTTTTT.

The CDR3 region has the DNA TGCGCCAGCAGCCAAGAGTATTTTGTAATGCACGAGCAGTACTTC. It codes for CASSQEYFVMHEQYF. The chain has TRBV4-3 and TRBJ2-7; D call uncertain. Germline V lookup: CDR1 LGHNA, CDR2 YSLEER. The CDR3 runs 15 residues. The V and J ends lost 0 bases and 5 bases respectively, with 14 bases between them.

Only a few counts were recorded for this clonotype. The chain is built from TRBV27 and TRBJ2-5, with D tentatively TRBD1 (6 bases). Looked up from germline, CDR1 is MNHEY and CDR2 is SMNVEV (reference sequence). Deletions cut 3 bases from V and 7 bases from J, with 21 bases between. There are 16 residues in the CDR3. The CDR3 region has the DNA TGTGCCAGCAGTTTTTTAGGGCAGGGGAAGAGAGGGACCCAGTACTTC. Protein product: CASSFLGQGKRGTQYF.

Here the CDR3 reads CASSQGFAKNIQYF. As DNA, the CDR3 is TGCGCCAGCAGCCAGGGGTTCGCCAAAAACATTCAGTACTTC. The rearrangement links TRBV4-3 to TRBJ2-4; unclear D gene. CDR1 and CDR2 from the germline V gene are LGHNA and YSLEER. Trimming pared 3 bases from V and 1 base from J, leaving 7 bases between. The CDR3 extends over 14 amino acids.

In the case of this clonotype: An end of the junction differs from the germline gene, which may be a read error. V and J are TRBV12-3 or TRBV12-4 and TRBJ2-3; TRBD2 agrees at 8 bases. The CDR3 is 12 amino acids. Here the CDR3 reads CASGPGTRAGGF. DNA of the CDR3: TGTGCCAGCGGGCCAGGGACTAGGGCCGGGGGTTTT.

This clonotype was observed a handful of times. The rearrangement joins TRBV6-5 to TRBJ1-2; TRBD1 agrees at 9 bases. Trimming removed 6 bases from V and 8 bases from J; junction bases left unmatched: 4. In germline, CDR1 is MNHEY, CDR2 SVGAGI. This CDR3 contains 12 residues. The CDR3 sequence is CASRTGQGGYTF. DNA for the CDR3: TGTGCCAGCAGAACAGGACAGGGGGGCTACACCTTC.

This clonotype was seen at least ten times. The chain is built from TRBV6-5 and TRBJ2-1; 11 bases fit TRBD1. Per the germline V gene, CDR1 is MNHEY and CDR2 is SVGAGI. V lost 3 bases to trimming and J lost 8 bases; unmatched junction nucleotides: 6. This CDR3 region has 15 residues. The CDR3 DNA reads TGTGCCAGCAGTTATTGGACAGGGGGCACGGATGAGCAGTTCTTC. It specifies CASSYWTGGTDEQFF.

This rearrangement joins TRBV7-8 to TRBJ2-2, with D hard to call. Trimming cost V 2 bases and J 7 bases, with 11 bases left between them. This CDR3 contains 14 residues. Germline V gene data show CDR1 as SGHVS and CDR2 as FQNEAQ. The CDR3 nucleotides read TGTGCCAGCAGCTTACCAGCTATCAACGGGGAGCTGTTTTTT. This codes for CASSLPAINGELFF.

The V gene is TRBV13, the J gene TRBJ2-7, with TRBD1 matching over 8 bases. J lost 0 bases, V lost 0 bases, and 7 bases had no gene match. There are 17 residues in the CDR3. Germline V lookup: CDR1 PRHDT, CDR2 FYEKMQ (reference sequence). CDR3 sequence (DNA): TGTGCCAGCAGCTTAGGCCTTTGGACAGGGAACTCCTACGAGCAGTACTTC. Translation: CASSLGLWTGNSYEQYF. Complete variable domain (other parts from reference TRBV13 and TRBJ2-7): AAGVIQSPRHLIKEKRETATLKCYPIPRHDTVYWYQQGPGQDPQFLISFYEKMQSDKGSIPDRFSAQQFSDYHSELNMSSLELGDSALYFCASSLGLWTGNSYEQYFGPGTRLTVT.

The table lists this clonotype with a few counts. The gene calls are TRBV6-5 and TRBJ2-5; the D call may be TRBD1 or TRBD2 (5 bases each). The germline V and J ends were trimmed by 5 bases and 4 bases, with 8 bases remaining between them. The CDR3 has 12 residues. Germline V gene data show CDR1 as MNHEY and CDR2 as SVGAGI. This CDR3 reads CASSGTSETQYF. CDR3 nucleotides: TGTGCCAGCAGTGGGACCTCAGAGACCCAGTACTTC.

This sequence joins TRBV10-2 and TRBJ1-5; maybe TRBD1 (5 bases). This CDR3 has 16 amino acids. Germline V gene data show CDR1 as WSHSY and CDR2 as SAAADI. V lost 0 bases, J lost 4 bases, and 13 bases lay in between. CDR3 in amino acids: CASSESRQGENQPQHF. Here the CDR3 DNA reads TGCGCCAGCAGTGAGTCTAGGCAGGGTGAGAATCAGCCCCAGCATTTT.